The 32 T cell receptor beta chains below all came from one sample that was sequenced in a study of cytomegalovirus exposure and HLA in healthy donors. PCR primers comprised 60 Vbeta and 13 Jbeta primers. Profiling relied on immunoSEQ multiplex PCR, and the TCRdb table lists in-frame clones only, not all of them. The sample has more than 100,000 clones, about two thirds seen once; the top ten hold roughly 8.2%. The specimen was PBMCs. Source of these receptors: a woman between 35 and 50 years old in good health and CMV-seropositive.

This clone has a handful of counts. This chain connects TRBV6-5 to TRBJ2-7, with a tentative D call TRBD2 (5 bases). V was clipped by 6 bases and J by 1 base, with 13 bases between them. Germline CDR1 reads MNHEY; CDR2 reads SVGAGI. The CDR3 is 14 residues long. CDR3 sequence: CASRAKGGSYEQYF. The CDR3 nucleotides are TGTGCCAGCAGGGCTAAAGGAGGTTCCTACGAGCAGTACTTC.

The V and J genes are TRBV7-2 and TRBJ2-2; D is uncertain. Between the trimmed V and J ends, which lost 4 bases and 7 bases, there was a span of 7 bases. Germline CDR1 and CDR2: SGHTA and FQGNSA. This CDR3 has 12 residues. The CDR3 DNA reads TGTGCCAGCAGCTCGACGGGCGGGGAGCTGTTTTTT. Protein: CASSSTGGELFF. The whole variable domain, remainder taken from reference TRBV7-2 and TRBJ2-2, is GAGVSQSPSNKVTEKGKDVELRCDPISGHTALYWYRQSLGQGLEFLIYFQGNSAPDKSGLPSDRFSAERTGGSVSTLTIQRTQQEDSAVYLCASSSTGGELFFGEGSRLTVL.

J is TRBJ2-7 and V is TRBV7-2, with no clear D. Germline CDR1 SGHTA, CDR2 FQGNSA. The CDR3 loop spans 14 amino acids. Trimming stripped 2 bases from V and 0 bases from J, with 8 bases between. DNA of the CDR3: TGTGCCAGCAGCTTATTCCGGAGCTCCTACGAGCAGTACTTC. Residues: CASSLFRSSYEQYF.

The chain has TRBV7-9 and TRBJ1-6; 7 nucleotides match TRBD1. V was clipped by 7 bases and J by 8 bases; unmatched bases: 5. Germline CDR1 and CDR2: SEHNR and FQNEAQ (reference sequence). The CDR3 covers 13 residues. The CDR3 DNA reads TGTGCCAGCACCGGGACAGAGGATTCACCCCTCCACTTT. Its protein is CASTGTEDSPLHF.

The gene calls are TRBV4-3 and TRBJ2-7, with 7 bases fitting TRBD1. V shed 4 bases, J shed 3 bases, and the junction held 15 bases outside the gene matches. Germline V CDR1 and CDR2: LGHNA, YSLEER. CDR3 length: 17 residues. This CDR3 is CASSLHPLAGGSYEQYF. CDR3 DNA: TGCGCCAGCAGCCTACATCCACTGGCAGGGGGTAGCTACGAGCAGTACTTC.

This sequence joins TRBV18 and TRBJ1-5; D is perhaps TRBD1 (6 bases). Trimming cost V 4 bases and J 0 bases, with 10 bases left between them. The CDR3 consists of 15 residues. CDR1 and CDR2 from the germline V gene are KGHSH and LQKENI. The CDR3 region has the DNA TGTGCCAGCTCACTACAGGGTAATAGCAATCAGCCCCAGCATTTT. It is translated as CASSLQGNSNQPQHF.

The CDR3 DNA reads as TGTGCCAGTAGTAAAGGACAGGGGGCGAGAGGCTACACCTTC. This sequence encodes CASSKGQGARGYTF. This chain links TRBV19 with TRBJ1-2, with TRBD1 identical over 11 bases. Per the germline V gene, CDR1 is LNHDA and CDR2 is SQIVND (reference sequence). The CDR3 length is 14 residues. V lost 4 bases, J lost 8 bases, and 6 bases stayed unmatched.

The gene calls are TRBV2 and TRBJ2-5; TRBD2 matches at 11 bases. The length of the CDR3 is 16 residues. V lost 8 bases and J lost 2; bases outside the gene matches: 10. In germline, CDR1 is SNHLY, CDR2 FYNNEI. The CDR3 DNA reads TGTGCCAGCGAGCGTTTGGCTAGCGGGGGGCAAGAGACCCAGTACTTC. This translates into CASERLASGGQETQYF.

V gene TRBV19 combines with J gene TRBJ2-5, with 7 bases aligning to TRBD2. The CDR3 is made up of 12 amino acids. CDR1 and CDR2 from the germline V gene are LNHDA and SQIVND (reference sequence). With 3 bases clipped from V and 6 bases from J, the junction kept 1 base outside the gene matches. In DNA, the CDR3 is TGTGCCAGTAGTATCGGGAGGCAGACCCAGTACTTC. Translating gives CASSIGRQTQYF.

This clone was recorded only once. This chain uses TRBV29-1 with TRBJ1-4; D unclear. Germline V gives CDR1 SQVTM, CDR2 ANQGSEA. This CDR3 comprises 12 residues. V was shortened by 6 bases and J by 5 bases, with 10 bases between the two germline ends. The CDR3: CSVRGNNEKLFF. The DNA of the CDR3 is TGCAGCGTCCGAGGGAACAATGAAAAACTGTTTTTT.

Only a few counts were recorded for this clone. The J gene is TRBJ2-7, the V gene TRBV6-1, with 10 positions matching TRBD2. J was trimmed by 2 bases and V by 6 bases; bases with no gene match: 4. The V gene's germline CDR1 is MNHNS and CDR2 SASEGT. There are 14 residues in the CDR3. CDR3 coding DNA: TGTGCCAGCAGCTTACTAGCGGGGCCCTACGAGCAGTACTTC. It codes for CASSLLAGPYEQYF.

This chain uses TRBV6-5 with TRBJ1-5; D possibly corresponds to TRBD1 (5 bases). In germline, CDR1 is MNHEY, CDR2 SVGAGI. Trimming stripped 6 bases from V and 11 bases from J, with 17 bases between. The CDR3 covers 13 residues. The CDR3 loop reads CASRPSRRGAQHF. CDR3 nucleotides: TGTGCCAGCAGACCCTCTAGGAGGGGAGCCCAGCATTTT.

This chain uses TRBV5-4 with TRBJ1-4, with a weak D call TRBD1 (6 bases). The CDR3 runs 17 residues. Germline assignment: CDR1 SGHNT and CDR2 YYREEE (reference sequence). Deletions cut 1 base from V and 1 base from J, with 14 bases between. This chain's CDR3 is CASSLLGGRETNEKLFF. The CDR3 DNA is TGTGCCAGCAGCTTGCTGGGGGGGCGCGAAACTAATGAAAAACTGTTTTTT.

The rearrangement joins TRBV5-4 to TRBJ1-2; 7 bases match TRBD1. Germline V CDR1 and CDR2: SGHNT, YYREEE (reference sequence). The V segment lost 7 bases and the J segment 3 bases; nucleotides outside the gene matches: 9. The CDR3 covers 14 residues. The chain's CDR3 is CASGQGRGDYGYTF. The CDR3 DNA reads as TGTGCCAGCGGTCAGGGCAGGGGGGACTATGGCTACACCTTC.

The table lists this clone with a few counts. The V and J genes are TRBV5-6 and TRBJ1-1, with a weak D call TRBD1 (6 bases). Germline-derived CDR1 and CDR2 are SGHDT and YYEEEE. V lost 2 bases and J 6 bases, leaving 11 bases between the germline ends. This CDR3 region has 13 residues. CDR3 nucleotides: TGTGCCAGCAGCTTAATACAGGGACCTGAAGCTTTCTTT. Its protein product is CASSLIQGPEAFF.

The chain links TRBV18 to TRBJ1-1, with a weak D call TRBD1 (5 bases). Trimming removed 2 bases at V and 0 bases at J, with 10 bases between. Germline V gene data show CDR1 as KGHSH and CDR2 as LQKENI. The CDR3 is made up of 15 amino acids. CDR3 nucleotides: TGTGCCAGCTCACCATCGACAGCCATGAACACTGAAGCTTTCTTT. Its translation is CASSPSTAMNTEAFF.

The rearrangement links TRBV27 to TRBJ2-7; the match to TRBD1 covers 9 bases. This CDR3 comprises 18 residues. Looked up from germline, CDR1 is MNHEY and CDR2 is SMNVEV (reference sequence). With V trimmed by 6 bases and J by 5 bases, 20 bases remained unmatched. The CDR3 DNA reads TGTGCCAGCAGCCGCGGGTGGGCCAGGGGGGACAGGGATAACGAGCAGTACTTC. The encoded protein is CASSRGWARGDRDNEQYF.

This chain connects TRBV6-5 to TRBJ1-2, with TRBD1 as a possible D gene (5 bases). The ends were cut back, 4 bases at V and 6 bases at J, with 12 bases in the middle. The V gene's germline CDR1 is MNHEY and CDR2 SVGAGI. The CDR3 has 13 amino acids. CDR3 bases: TGTGCCAGCAGTTCCAGGGTTTACCATGGCTACACCTTC. This sequence encodes CASSSRVYHGYTF.

The rearrangement joins TRBV10-3 to TRBJ2-1; TRBD2 matches 15 bases. The CDR3 is made up of 14 amino acids. Trimming took 4 bases from V and 8 from J; bases not matched to a gene: 0. CDR1 and CDR2 from the germline V gene are ENHRY and SYGVKD. CDR3 DNA sequence: TGTGCCATCAGTGGGACTAGCGGGAGGGATGAGCAGTTCTTC. As protein: CAISGTSGRDEQFF.

The V gene is TRBV9, the J gene TRBJ1-1; the D is unclear. V lost 0 bases and J lost 4, with 10 bases in between. CDR1 is SGDLS and CDR2 is YYNGEE in the germline V gene. There are 14 residues in the CDR3. The CDR3 sequence: CASSVDGRGTEAFF. CDR3 bases: TGTGCCAGCAGCGTAGATGGTCGCGGCACTGAAGCTTTCTTT.

V and J are TRBV29-1 and TRBJ2-7, with 9 bases fitting TRBD1. Germline V CDR1 and CDR2: SQVTM, ANQGSEA. J lost 2 bases, V lost 6 bases, and 2 bases had no gene match. CDR3 length: 12 residues. CDR3 residues: CSVRDRAYEQYF. CDR3 DNA: TGCAGCGTGCGGGACAGGGCCTACGAGCAGTACTTC.

This chain joins TRBV7-2 and TRBJ2-1, with 7 bases aligning to TRBD2. The CDR3 spans 12 residues. Germline loops: CDR1 SGHTA, CDR2 FQGNSA. V shed 5 bases, J shed 10 bases, and the junction held 5 bases outside the gene matches. CDR3 in amino acids: CASSPTSEEQFF. DNA for the CDR3: TGTGCCAGCAGCCCCACTAGCGAAGAGCAGTTCTTC.

This sequence joins TRBV6-6 and TRBJ2-4, with D perhaps matching TRBD1 (6 bases). CDR3 length equals 13 residues. Trimming removed 4 bases from V and 7 bases from J, with 11 bases in between. Germline V gene data show CDR1 as MNHNY and CDR2 as SVGAGI (reference sequence). The CDR3 sequence: CASSSTGPNIQYF. The CDR3 DNA reads as TGTGCCAGCAGTTCAACAGGGCCGAACATTCAGTACTTC.

The chain joins TRBV4-2 to TRBJ2-2; 7 bases are shared with TRBD1. CDR1 and CDR2 from the germline V gene are LGHNA and YNFKEQ. CDR3 length: 14 amino acids. V shed 2 bases and J 8 bases; nucleotides not matched to a gene: 5. CDR3 nucleotides: TGTGCCAGCAGCCAATACAGGGGTGGTGGGGAGCTGTTTTTT. Translating gives CASSQYRGGGELFF.

This chain uses TRBV2 with TRBJ1-4; TRBD1 agrees at 9 bases. The V segment lost 1 base and the J segment 5 bases; nucleotides outside the gene matches: 2. The CDR3 runs to 15 residues. Germline V gene lookup returns CDR1 SNHLY and CDR2 FYNNEI. This CDR3 is CASSEEQGANEKLFF. CDR3 sequence (DNA): TGTGCCAGCAGTGAAGAACAGGGGGCCAATGAAAAACTGTTTTTT.

This chain's CDR3 is CASTEGHPGGTQYF. The CDR3 DNA reads as TGTGCCAGCACCGAGGGCCATCCTGGCGGGACCCAGTACTTC. V is TRBV6-5 and J is TRBJ2-5; D is possibly TRBD2 (5 bases). Deletions cut 7 bases from V and 7 bases from J, with 19 bases between. CDR3 size: 14 residues. Germline CDR1 is MNHEY and CDR2 is SVGAGI.

The chain couples TRBV27 to TRBJ2-7, with a possible D match to TRBD1 (6 bases). The CDR3 has 13 amino acids. Per the germline V gene, CDR1 is MNHEY and CDR2 is SMNVEV (reference sequence). The V gene lost 6 bases and the J gene lost 11 bases, with 20 bases spanning the gap. DNA of the CDR3: TGTGCCAGCAGGGCCTCCGGGACACCCGTGGAGTACTTC. It specifies CASRASGTPVEYF.

This clone was found once. This chain connects TRBV18 to TRBJ1-1, with a possible D match to TRBD1 (5 bases). This CDR3 has 13 amino acids. The V end lost 2 bases, the J end lost 6 bases, and 10 bases lay between the germline ends. Germline V CDR1 and CDR2: KGHSH, LQKENI. CDR3 residues: CASSPAGGAEAFF. In nucleotides, the CDR3 is TGTGCCAGCTCACCAGCGGGGGGTGCTGAAGCTTTCTTT.

This sequence joins TRBV2 and TRBJ2-5; D possibly corresponds to TRBD1 (6 bases). In germline, CDR1 is SNHLY, CDR2 FYNNEI. The CDR3 contains 12 residues. V lost 7 bases and J 5 bases, leaving 11 bases between the germline ends. CDR3 bases: TGTGCCAGCAATGGGGGCCGGGAGACCCAGTACTTC. Amino acids: CASNGGRETQYF.

The rearrangement links TRBV7-2 to TRBJ2-3; TRBD2 might be the D (5 bases). The CDR3 consists of 14 residues. Germline loops: CDR1 SGHTA, CDR2 FQGNSA. V was clipped by 4 bases and J by 1 base, with 9 bases between them. CDR3 DNA sequence: TGTGCCAGCAGCTCCGGGATGCGCACAGATACGCAGTATTTT. Translated, it gives CASSSGMRTDTQYF.

The J gene is TRBJ1-1, the V gene TRBV2; 8 nucleotides align to TRBD1. CDR1 and CDR2 (germline): SNHLY, FYNNEI. This CDR3 is built from 13 residues. V was clipped by 6 bases and J by 2 bases; unmatched bases: 2. CDR3 region: CASRGQANTEAFF. The CDR3 DNA reads TGTGCCAGCAGGGGACAGGCTAACACTGAAGCTTTCTTT.

J is TRBJ1-1 and V is TRBV19; 7 bases fit TRBD1. From germline, CDR1 is LNHDA and CDR2 SQIVND (reference sequence). The V segment lost 9 bases and the J segment 5 bases; nucleotides outside the gene matches: 6. This CDR3 is built from 12 residues. This chain's CDR3 is CASAGRGTEAFF. In DNA form, the CDR3 reads TGTGCCAGCGCCGGCAGGGGGACTGAAGCTTTCTTT.